The 14 T cell receptor beta chains listed next were all sequenced from one sample in a study of a mutant IDH1 vaccine in newly diagnosed glioma. Documented time point: week 5, during vaccination. Vaccinated patients received 300 ug of mutant IDH1 20-mer peptide per dose, with topical imiquimod. These receptors' antigens are unknown. Here immunoSEQ multiplex PCR was the method, and the copy in TCRdb shows in-frame clones only, minus some. Of some 51,000 clones detected, around 78% appear once; the ten largest clones hold approximately 2%. The sequenced sample was PBMCs, obtained from a glioma patient whose treatment included an IDH1 peptide vaccine. The receptors shown here come from a middle-aged woman with glioma.

The chain combines TRBV7-9 with TRBJ1-1; D is perhaps TRBD1 (6 bases). V was pared by 7 bases and J by 6 bases, with 18 bases between. The CDR3 length is 14 residues. CDR1 SEHNR and CDR2 FQNEAQ come from the germline V gene (reference sequence). Here the CDR3 DNA reads TGTGCCAGCATCTCGATCGGGGGGGCCGCTGAAGCTTTCTTT. Protein product: CASISIGGAAEAFF. Full variable domain (outside the CDR3, taken from reference TRBV7-9 and TRBJ1-1): DTGVSQNPRHKITKRGQNVTFRCDPISEHNRLYWYRQTLGQGPEFLTYFQNEAQLEKSRLLSDRFSAERPKGSFSTLEIQRTEQGDSAMYLCASISIGGAAEAFFGQGTRLTVV.

This clone was seen only once. V is TRBV5-1 and J is TRBJ2-2; 14 bases are shared with TRBD2. With 4 bases clipped from V and 4 bases from J, the junction kept 3 bases outside the gene matches. CDR3 length: 16 residues. The germline gives CDR1 SGHRS, CDR2 YFSETQ. CDR3 DNA sequence: TGCGCCAGCAGCCTGGGACTAGCGGGGGCCACCGGGGAGCTGTTTTTT. Translated, it gives CASSLGLAGATGELFF.

The rearrangement uses TRBV19 and TRBJ1-1, with 10 bases lining up with TRBD1. The length of the CDR3 is 15 residues. V dropped 8 bases and J dropped 1; count of bases not matched to a gene: 7. Germline-derived CDR1 and CDR2 are LNHDA and SQIVND (reference sequence). The CDR3 nucleotides are TGTGCCAGTTCGACAGGGGGCAGGCCGAACACTGAAGCTTTCTTT. Translation: CASSTGGRPNTEAFF. The full variable domain, rest sourced from reference TRBV19 and TRBJ1-1, is DGGITQSPKYLFRKEGQNVTLSCEQNLNHDAMYWYRQDPGQGLRLIYYSQIVNDFQKGDIAEGYSVSREKKESFPLTVTSAQKNPTAFYLCASSTGGRPNTEAFFGQGTRLTVV.

CDR3: CASSDWDRDEKLFF. Written as DNA, the CDR3 is TGTGCCAGCAGTGACTGGGACAGGGATGAAAAACTGTTTTTT. The V and J genes are TRBV2 and TRBJ1-4; 9 bases line up with TRBD1. Germline CDR1 is SNHLY and CDR2 is FYNNEI. The CDR3 spans 14 residues. Trimming removed 3 bases from V and 6 bases from J; junction bases left unmatched: 2.

This clone turned up a few times. The chain has TRBV6-4 and TRBJ2-1, with 10 bases matching TRBD2. The CDR3 contains 13 residues. V gave up 0 bases and J gave up 15 bases; unmatched junction bases: 5. Germline loops: CDR1 MRHNA, CDR2 SNTAGT. The CDR3 nucleotides are TGTGCCAGCAGTGACTCCCAGCGGGGGGGCCGGTTCTTC. Its protein product is CASSDSQRGGRFF.

V usage is TRBV19 and J usage is TRBJ2-1, with 12 bases fitting TRBD2. With 5 bases clipped from V and 6 bases from J, the junction kept 5 bases outside the gene matches. Germline CDR1 is LNHDA and CDR2 is SQIVND (reference sequence). This CDR3 is 15 amino acids long. The CDR3 nucleotides are TGTGCCAGTAGTCTCGGGACTAGCGGGTCCAATGAGCAGTTCTTC. It translates to CASSLGTSGSNEQFF. Full variable domain (missing parts from reference TRBV19 and TRBJ2-1): DGGITQSPKYLFRKEGQNVTLSCEQNLNHDAMYWYRQDPGQGLRLIYYSQIVNDFQKGDIAEGYSVSREKKESFPLTVTSAQKNPTAFYLCASSLGTSGSNEQFFGPGTRLTVL.

For the CDR3, the DNA is TGTGCCAGCTCACCACGGGCGCCTCCCGAGGAAGCTTTCTTT. Its translation is CASSPRAPPEEAFF. The rearrangement links TRBV18 to TRBJ1-1; D call uncertain. Trimming took 1 base from V and 8 from J, leaving 14 bases between them. There are 14 residues in the CDR3. Germline CDR1 is KGHSH and CDR2 is LQKENI.

This clone was observed a few times. The chain employs TRBV7-2 and TRBJ1-3; D might be TRBD1 (6 bases). The CDR3 contains 15 residues. Per the germline V gene, CDR1 is SGHTA and CDR2 is FQGNSA. Trimming left V 2 bases short and J 3 bases short, with 11 bases between. The CDR3 DNA sequence: TGTGCCAGCAGCTTAATGGGGGGCGGTGGAAACACCATATATTTT. It yields the protein CASSLMGGGGNTIYF.

The rearrangement joins TRBV10-2 to TRBJ2-5; D unclear. Germline-derived CDR1 and CDR2 are WSHSY and SAAADI. This CDR3 comprises 13 residues. V dropped 4 bases and J dropped 2 bases, with 8 bases sitting between them. CDR3 in DNA: TGCGCCAGCAGTGCGCAGAGGCAAGAGACCCAGTACTTC. Encoded protein: CASSAQRQETQYF.

The gene calls are TRBV6-1 and TRBJ1-2; 7 nucleotides align to TRBD1. This CDR3 contains 14 residues. CDR1 MNHNS and CDR2 SASEGT come from the germline V gene. The V and J ends lost 0 bases and 6 bases, in that order; junction bases with no gene match: 4. CDR3 in amino acids: CASSEATGSHGYTF. The CDR3 bases are TGTGCCAGCAGTGAAGCGACAGGGTCGCATGGCTACACCTTC.

The chain is built from TRBV7-8 and TRBJ2-1; 11 bases agree with TRBD2. CDR3 length: 19 residues. CDR1 and CDR2 (germline): SGHVS, FQNEAQ. V gave up 2 bases and J gave up 8 bases; unmatched junction bases: 17. The CDR3 DNA reads as TGTGCCAGCAGCTTACCCCTAGCGGGGGGCCTCCTACTTAGCGATGAGCAGTTCTTC. Protein sequence: CASSLPLAGGLLLSDEQFF. Using reference TRBV7-8 and TRBJ2-1 for the parts outside the CDR3, the full variable domain is GAGVSQSPRYKVAKRGQDVALRCDPISGHVSLFWYQQALGQGPEFLTYFQNEAQLDKSGLPSDRFFAERPEGSVSTLKIQRTQQEDSAVYLCASSLPLAGGLLLSDEQFFGPGTRLTVL.

V is TRBV7-9 and J is TRBJ1-2; D is unclear. V gave up 1 base and J gave up 4 bases, with 4 bases separating them. Looked up from germline, CDR1 is SEHNR and CDR2 is FQNEAQ (reference sequence). The CDR3 loop spans 12 amino acids. The CDR3 nucleotides are TGTGCCAGCAGCTTAGGCGGCTATGGCTACACCTTC. It specifies CASSLGGYGYTF. The full variable domain, in which reference TRBV7-9 and TRBJ1-2 provide the parts outside the CDR3, is DTGVSQNPRHKITKRGQNVTFRCDPISEHNRLYWYRQTLGQGPEFLTYFQNEAQLEKSRLLSDRFSAERPKGSFSTLEIQRTEQGDSAMYLCASSLGGYGYTFGSGTRLTVV.

This chain connects TRBV6-1 to TRBJ2-3; D is perhaps TRBD2 (7 bases). V lost 2 bases, J lost 0 bases, and 12 bases lay in between. The germline gives CDR1 MNHNS, CDR2 SASEGT. The CDR3 is made up of 16 amino acids. This chain's CDR3 is CASSERGGVSTDTQYF. CDR3 nucleotides: TGTGCCAGCAGTGAAAGGGGGGGGGTTAGCACAGATACGCAGTATTTT.

This rearrangement joins TRBV11-2 to TRBJ2-2; perhaps D is TRBD1 or TRBD2 (6 bases each). This CDR3 comprises 15 residues. Trimming pared 3 bases from V and 4 bases from J, leaving 12 bases between. The germline V gene has CDR1 SGHAT and CDR2 FQNNGV. CDR3 nucleotide sequence: TGTGCCAGCAGCTTCTGGGGGGCGGGCACCGGGGAGCTGTTTTTT. Its protein is CASSFWGAGTGELFF.